This is a list of T cell receptor beta chains from one sample in a study of identical twins. TCRdb re-called the 5' RACE reads with MiXCR, one entry per CDR3 protein. There are under 1 million distinct CDR3 sequences in the sample; about 12% occur only once, and around 1.6% lies in the top ten. This sample was also put to use in a study of yellow fever vaccine responses in identical twins.

What was sequenced was PBMCs. The receptors were gathered from a woman younger than 35 in good health. Each CDR3 is given with its conserved first and last residue. D genes are given only for firm matches. Where a row states a size, it is once, few, many or the class of an expanded clone; other rows omit it.

TRBV12-3/TRBV12-4	NA	TRBD1	TRBJ2-7	TGTGCCAGCAGCCGAGGACAGGAGAGTCCCTACGAGCAGTACTTC	CASSRGQESPYEQYF
TRBV4-1	NA	NA	TRBJ2-3	TGCGCCAGCAGCTATTCATCTGCGGACACAGATACGCAGTATTTT	CASSYSSADTDTQYF
TRBV10-3	NA	TRBD1	TRBJ2-7	TGTGCCATCAGATCCGACAGGGGCGGCGACGAGCAGTACTTC	CAIRSDRGGDEQYF
TRBV6-5	NA	NA	TRBJ2-1	TGTGCCAGCAGTTACAGGGGGATCTCCTACAATGAGCAGTTCTTC	CASSYRGISYNEQFF
TRBV29-1	few	TRBD1	TRBJ1-1	TGCAGCGTTGAAAAAGACAGGGGGGGCACTGAAGCTTTCTTT	CSVEKDRGGTEAFF
TRBV24-1	few	NA	TRBJ1-1	TGTGCCACCTCCTGGGGGAACACTGAAGCTTTCTTT	CATSWGNTEAFF
TRBV3-1	NA	NA	TRBJ2-2	TGTGCCAGCAGCCAATGGGACTCAGGGCGGCACGGGGAGCTGTTTTTT	CASSQWDSGRHGELFF
TRBV20-1	few	TRBD1	TRBJ1-5	TGCAGTGCTGACCCTTCTGGTGGACAGGGCAGCAATCAGCCCCAGCATTTT	CSADPSGGQGSNQPQHF
TRBV4-1	NA	NA	TRBJ2-1	TGCGCCAGCAGCCAAGACACAGACAATGAGCAGTTCTTC	CASSQDTDNEQFF
TRBV10-3	few	TRBD1	TRBJ2-1	TGTGCCATCAGTGGGGGGACGGACAGGCTCTGGGGTGAGCAGTTCTTC	CAISGGTDRLWGEQFF
TRBV7-8	NA	TRBD2	TRBJ2-1	TGTGCCAGCAGCTTAGTGTCGGGAGGGCCTTTCTCCAATGAGCAGTTCTTC	CASSLVSGGPFSNEQFF
TRBV11-2	few	NA	TRBJ2-3	TGTGCCAGCAGCTCAGGGTGGTCGCACACAGATACGCAGTATTTT	CASSSGWSHTDTQYF
TRBV20-1	NA	NA	TRBJ1-5	TGCAGTGCTAGTCAGGGTGTGAATCAGCCCCAGCATTTT	CSASQGVNQPQHF
TRBV11-2	few	NA	TRBJ1-1	TGTGCCAGCAGCTTCTCCAGGGTTGGGAGCACTGAAGCTTTCTTT	CASSFSRVGSTEAFF
TRBV29-1	NA	TRBD2	TRBJ2-3	TGCAGCGTCCAACTAGCGCCGAGCACAGATACGCAGTATTTT	CSVQLAPSTDTQYF
TRBV14	NA	TRBD1	TRBJ2-7	TGTGCCAGCAGCCAACTTGAGGGACAGGGCTCTACGAAGCAGTACTTC	CASSQLEGQGSTKQYF
TRBV5-1	many	TRBD2	TRBJ2-1	TGCGCCAGCAGCAAGCCTAGCGGGAGAAAGGCTGAGCAGTTCTTC	CASSKPSGRKAEQFF
TRBV20-1	NA	NA	TRBJ2-7	TGCAGTGCTAGAGATCGGAGGAGGAGGGACGAGCAGTACTTC	CSARDRRRRDEQYF
TRBV10-3	few	NA	TRBJ1-3	TGTGCCATCAGTGAGAGGGGAAACACCATATATTTT	CAISERGNTIYF
TRBV12-3/TRBV12-4	many	NA	TRBJ2-5	TGTGCCAGCAGTCCGGACAGAAACCAAGAGACCCAGTACTTC	CASSPDRNQETQYF
TRBV12-3/TRBV12-4	NA	NA	TRBJ2-3	TGTGCCAGCAGTTTTAGACAATCCACAGATACGCAGTATTTT	CASSFRQSTDTQYF
TRBV11-2	few	NA	TRBJ1-2	TGTGCCAGCAGCAGGGGGGAATTCTATGGCTACACCTTC	CASSRGEFYGYTF
TRBV29-1	NA	TRBD1	TRBJ1-1	TGCAGCGTGGGACAGAGCAACACTGAAGCTTTCTTT	CSVGQSNTEAFF
TRBV24-1	few	NA	TRBJ2-4	TGTGCCACCAGTGACGGAGGGGCCGGCAAAAACATTCAGTACTTC	CATSDGGAGKNIQYF